What follows are 20 T cell receptor beta chains derived from one specimen sequenced in a study of T cell responses to AZD1222 COVID-19 vaccine. The assay was immunoSEQ multiplex PCR, and TCRdb's table has in-frame clones only and misses some. The table includes more than 110,000 clones, 90% detected once. Source: peripheral blood, taken on day 0 of AZD1222 vaccination. These receptors were taken from an adult in good health.

This rearrangement joins TRBV3-1 (or the pseudogene TRBV3-2) to TRBJ2-7, with a weak D call TRBD2 (7 bases). The V gene's germline CDR1 is LGHDT and CDR2 YNNKEL (reference sequence). Deletions cut 5 bases from V and 2 bases from J, with 19 bases between. The CDR3 contains 16 residues. The CDR3 DNA reads as TGTGCCAGCAGCTTTGGCGGAGGGGGGGGAACCTACGAGCAGTACTTC. It yields the protein CASSFGGGGGTYEQYF.

In its sample, this clone was seen a few times. The rearrangement uses TRBV5-1 and TRBJ2-1; D gene unclear. Germline lookup yields CDR1 SGHRS and CDR2 YFSETQ. The CDR3 runs 18 residues. V was clipped by 4 bases and J by 0 bases, with 20 bases between them. In DNA, the CDR3 is TGCGCCAGCAGCCCCCGTTCGCAGTCGCACAGCTCCTACAATGAGCAGTTCTTC. This codes for CASSPRSQSHSSYNEQFF. Combining the CDR3 with reference TRBV5-1 and TRBJ2-1 gives the whole variable domain KAGVTQTPRYLIKTRGQQVTLSCSPISGHRSVSWYQQTPGQGLQFLFEYFSETQRNKGNFPGRFSGRQFSNSRSEMNVSTLELGDSALYLCASSPRSQSHSSYNEQFFGPGTRLTVL.

In its sample, this clone was seen a few times. The V call is TRBV12-3 or TRBV12-4, the J call TRBJ1-5; tentatively, D is TRBD1 (5 bases). The germline V and J ends were trimmed by 5 bases and 7 bases, with 12 bases remaining between them. The CDR3 covers 13 residues. CDR3: CASSRTIDQPQHF. The CDR3 DNA sequence: TGTGCCAGCAGTCGGACAATTGACCAGCCCCAGCATTTT.

The sample holds one count of this clone. The chain joins TRBV19 to TRBJ2-5, with 8 bases that match TRBD2. CDR3 length: 14 amino acids. J was trimmed by 1 base and V by 5 bases; bases with no gene match: 3. CDR1 and CDR2 from the germline V gene are LNHDA and SQIVND (reference sequence). The CDR3 bases are TGTGCCAGTAGTCCCGGGGGGGCCCAAGAGACCCAGTACTTC. As protein: CASSPGGAQETQYF.

V and J are TRBV18 and TRBJ1-3; 8 bases are a match to TRBD1. The CDR3 has 18 amino acids. Germline V gene data show CDR1 as KGHSH and CDR2 as LQKENI. With 3 bases clipped from V and 0 bases from J, the junction kept 10 bases outside the gene matches. This CDR3 is CASSPTGEGILSGNTIYF. The CDR3 nucleotides read TGTGCCAGCTCACCGACAGGGGAGGGGATCCTCTCTGGAAACACCATATATTTT.

CDR3 amino acids: CATSRAGTYEQYF. CDR3 in DNA: TGTGCCACCAGCAGAGCCGGAACCTACGAGCAGTACTTC. This sequence joins TRBV15 and TRBJ2-7; D gene uncertain. Germline-derived CDR1 and CDR2 are LNHNV and YYDKDF (reference sequence). The CDR3 totals 13 residues. Trimming took 1 base from V and 2 from J, leaving 6 bases between them.

The rearrangement joins TRBV19 to TRBJ1-2; the D gene is possibly TRBD1 (5 bases). The CDR3 sequence is 15 residues long. CDR1 and CDR2 (germline): LNHDA, SQIVND (reference sequence). V lost 3 bases to trimming and J lost 2 bases, with 13 bases between them. The CDR3 DNA sequence: TGTGCCAGTAGTATCGACCGGGACGGAAACTATGGCTACACCTTC. It yields the protein CASSIDRDGNYGYTF.

The sample holds one count of this clone. V gene TRBV11-2 combines with J gene TRBJ1-6, with D maybe TRBD1 (5 bases). The CDR3 length is 16 residues. The germline V gene has CDR1 SGHAT and CDR2 FQNNGV. V lost 1 base and J 15 bases, leaving 22 bases between the germline ends. Here the CDR3 DNA reads TGTGCCAGCAGCTTAGCTTACCCCTCACAGGTCTCCGTCCTCCACTTT. Its protein product is CASSLAYPSQVSVLHF.

The rearrangement joins TRBV18 to TRBJ2-7; either TRBD1 or TRBD2 may fit D (5 bases each). The CDR3 has 14 residues. Trimming shortened V by 6 bases and J by 2 bases, and 14 bases separated the two germline ends. Germline V lookup: CDR1 KGHSH, CDR2 LQKENI. The CDR3 DNA is TGTGCCAGCTCGCAGACGAGGGGTGCCTACGAGCAGTACTTC. Residues: CASSQTRGAYEQYF.

The rearrangement uses TRBV2 and TRBJ1-4; TRBD1 is a possible D gene (6 bases). V was clipped by 6 bases and J by 3 bases, with 11 bases between them. CDR1 and CDR2 (germline): SNHLY, FYNNEI. The CDR3 contains 14 residues. The CDR3 here is CASSDRMANEKLFF. CDR3 bases: TGTGCCAGCAGCGACAGGATGGCTAATGAAAAACTGTTTTTT.

The V call is TRBV7-2, the J call TRBJ2-3; 14 positions agree with TRBD2. With 6 bases clipped from V and 3 bases from J, the junction kept 5 bases outside the gene matches. Looked up from germline, CDR1 is SGHTA and CDR2 is FQGNSA. This CDR3 has 16 residues. The CDR3: CASSSGLAGGTDTQYF. The CDR3 bases are TGTGCCAGCAGTTCTGGACTAGCGGGGGGAACAGATACGCAGTATTTT.

This clone was counted between two and nine times. The chain has TRBV19 and TRBJ1-5, with no clear D. V lost 3 bases and J 4 bases, leaving 16 bases between the germline ends. This CDR3 is built from 16 residues. The germline CDR1 and CDR2 sequences are LNHDA and SQIVND (reference sequence). CDR3 sequence: CASSIRTGSGNQPQHF. CDR3 DNA sequence: TGTGCCAGTAGTATCCGGACGGGATCAGGTAATCAGCCCCAGCATTTT.

This clone was observed a single time. V and J are TRBV4-3 and TRBJ2-1; 8 bases are shared with TRBD2. V shed 4 bases, J shed 6 bases, and the junction held 11 bases outside the gene matches. Germline V gene data show CDR1 as LGHNA and CDR2 as YSLEER. This CDR3 region has 16 residues. The chain's CDR3 is CASSPEAGVKINEQFF. The CDR3 nucleotides read TGCGCCAGCAGCCCGGAAGCGGGAGTTAAGATCAATGAGCAGTTCTTC.

The gene calls are TRBV5-1 and TRBJ1-3; D gene uncertain. The germline gives CDR1 SGHRS, CDR2 YFSETQ. Trimming removed 0 bases from V and 2 bases from J, with 9 bases in between. This CDR3 contains 15 residues. CDR3 protein: CASSLANSPGNTIYF. As DNA, the CDR3 is TGCGCCAGCAGCTTGGCCAACAGTCCTGGAAACACCATATATTTT.

The V call is TRBV4-1, the J call TRBJ1-6, with D perhaps TRBD1 (5 bases). The CDR3 covers 14 residues. Germline V CDR1 and CDR2: MGHRA, YSYEKL. Trimming removed 6 bases from V and 6 bases from J, with 12 bases in between. The CDR3 region has the DNA TGCGCCAGCAGATTGAGACAGATTAATTCACCCCTCCACTTT. Translating gives CASRLRQINSPLHF.

J is TRBJ1-6 and V is TRBV3-1 (or the pseudogene TRBV3-2), with 8 positions matching TRBD1. The CDR3 totals 15 residues. V trimming: 1 base; J trimming: 9 bases; junction bases outside the gene matches: 5. The germline V gene has CDR1 LGHDT and CDR2 YNNKEL (reference sequence). The DNA of the CDR3 is TGTGCCAGCAGCCAAGGCAGGGGGCCAGGTTCACCCCTCCACTTT. It encodes CASSQGRGPGSPLHF.

The chain links TRBV21-1 to TRBJ2-7; the table assigns TRBD1, which was not confirmed against the DNA. TRBV21-1 constitutes a pseudogene. The CDR3 is 15 amino acids. CDR3 protein: CASRKDGTGTYEQYF. CDR3 coding DNA: TGTGCCAGCAGAAAGGATGGGACAGGGACCTACGAGCAGTACTTC.

The chain couples TRBV5-5 to TRBJ1-1; TRBD1 might be the D (5 bases). The CDR3 is made up of 13 amino acids. Germline CDR1 and CDR2: SGHKS and YYEKEE (reference sequence). The V and J ends lost 2 bases and 3 bases respectively, with 8 bases between them. CDR3 nucleotide sequence: TGTGCCAGCAGCTTCGGGGGGGACACTGAAGCTTTCTTT. It codes for CASSFGGDTEAFF.

CDR3 nucleotides: TGTGCCAGCAGCTCTTCTCTCCGACAGGGCCAAGAGACCCAGTACTTC. Translation gives CASSSSLRQGQETQYF. This rearrangement joins TRBV5-4 to TRBJ2-5, with 7 bases identical to TRBD1. Losses at the gene ends were 3 bases for V and 1 base for J; bases not matched to a gene: 9. The CDR3 length is 16 residues. Germline CDR1 and CDR2: SGHNT and YYREEE (reference sequence). Complete variable domain (other parts from reference TRBV5-4 and TRBJ2-5): ETGVTQSPTHLIKTRGQQVTLRCSSQSGHNTVSWYQQALGQGPQFIFQYYREEENGRGNFPPRFSGLQFPNYSSELNVNALELDDSALYLCASSSSLRQGQETQYFGPGTRLLVL.

This clone has a handful of counts. The chain has TRBV5-5 and TRBJ1-5; the match to TRBD1 covers 9 bases. This CDR3 has 19 residues. Germline lookup yields CDR1 SGHKS and CDR2 YYEKEE (reference sequence). V lost 4 bases and J lost 3; bases outside the gene matches: 17. This chain's CDR3 is CASSTMPTTGGKTNQPQHF. In DNA, the CDR3 is TGTGCCAGCAGCACCATGCCGACTACAGGGGGCAAAACCAATCAGCCCCAGCATTTT.